The entry that follows covers one T cell receptor beta chain sequence. A few counts support this clone. Its specific antigen is unknown. No clone much larger than this one lies a single base away; base qualities are absent. The trial excluded patients who had a history of autoimmune disease or who were on systemic immunosuppression. Peripheral blood for TCR sequencing was collected from all dose cohorts at baseline, on cycle 4 day 1, and on cycle 7 day 1. Samples were obtained from an open-label, multicenter, first-in-human phase I dose-escalation trial of ivuxolimab. The trial enrolled adults with locally advanced or metastatic head and neck squamous cell, hepatocellular, melanoma or renal cell carcinoma. Before TCR sequencing, CD4+ and CD8+ T cells were separately sorted from peripheral blood. This specimen comes from a study of OX40 agonist ivuxolimab in advanced cancers. Study-level background: Ivuxolimab was a fully human IgG2 agonistic monoclonal antibody targeting the costimulatory receptor OX40 (CD134). Intravenous ivuxolimab was administered to patients every 2 weeks at six dose levels: 0.01, 0.1, 0.3, 1.5, 3 and 10 mg/kg. Among the roughly 50 dose-escalation patients, around 19 had hepatocellular carcinoma, roughly 15 melanoma, 9 renal cell carcinoma and 9 head and neck cancer. In the dose-escalation cohort, 82.7% of patients were male, and the mean age was approximately 60 years, with a range of about 20 to 79. Prior anti-PD-1, anti-PD-L1 or anti-CTLA-4 therapy was permitted, and about two fifths of dose-escalation patients had received checkpoint inhibitors. Partial responses occurred in three dose-escalation patients: two with cutaneous melanoma and one with hepatocellular carcinoma. Peripheral TCRbeta sequencing aimed to test whether ivuxolimab altered TCR sequence diversity and caused clonal T-cell expansion. The paper covers the monotherapy dose-escalation part of the phase I ivuxolimab trial, which included N of about 50 patients.

Genomic DNA was extracted from sorted cells for sequencing of the TCRbeta CDR3 region. The immunoSEQ Assay was used to sequence the TCRbeta CDR3 regions. TCRdb carries this immuneACCESS record with in-frame sequences only. Its versions omit some clonotypes, under half of them owing to an unresolved V gene in the studies checked, with the rest unexplained. For this sample the table gives fewer than 85,000 clones, of which just over 85% were detected only once. Jointly, the top ten make up about 0.7% of the sample. Beyond this particular receptor, the publication reports: In the 0.1-3.0 mg/kg groups, partial responders were among the patients with the lowest normalized peripheral clonal expansion, particularly in CD8+ T cells. At doses from 0.1 to 3.0 mg/kg, clonal expansion was seen in both CD4+ and CD8+ blood T cells between baseline and week 6. After ivuxolimab, more expanded clones were found on average in CD8+ T cells than in CD4+ T cells. Low levels of normalized T-cell clonal expansion were also seen in some patients who did not respond. The antigen specificity of the clonally expanded peripheral T cells was not determined.

The starting material was CD4+ or CD8+ T cells sorted from blood, obtained in a trial of the OX40 agonist ivuxolimab. This TCR came from an adult with an advanced solid tumor such as melanoma, head and neck, liver or kidney cancer.

For the CDR3, the sequence is CASSAQGLAADTQYF. The nucleotide sequence reads as follows: TGTGCCAGCAGTGCCCAGGGACTAGCGGCAGATACGCAGTATTTT. Recombination connected TRBV2 to TRBJ2-3, and TRBD2 matches 11 of the central bases. The V end gives up 4 bases and the J end 4 bases, leaving 4 bases in the junction not matched to a gene. The germline V gene gives CDR1 as SNHLY and CDR2 as FYNNEI. From its cysteine to its phenylalanine, the CDR3 spans 15 amino acids. Only CDR3 DNA remains: 45 bases, in frame from the first base. This CDR3, with the reference TRBV2 and TRBJ2-3 proteins standing in past its ends, gives the full variable domain EPEVTQTPSHQVTQMGQEVILRCVPISNHLYFYWYRQILGQKVEFLVSFYNNEISEKSEIFDDQFSVERPDGSNFTLKIRSTKLEDSAMYFCASSAQGLAADTQYFGPGTRLTVL.